One and the same sample provided the 31 T cell receptor beta chains below, sequenced in a study of blood T cell repertoires in COVID-19. Repertoires were generated with immunoSEQ multiplex PCR, while TCRdb's copy carries only in-frame clones and drops some. The sample holds roughly 80,000 clones, about 83% seen once. Input material: peripheral blood. These receptors were obtained from a human donor in a cohort sampled during active COVID-19.

The rearrangement uses TRBV5-5 and TRBJ2-3; 11 bases agree with TRBD2. Trimming removed 1 base from V and 6 bases from J; junction bases left unmatched: 7. From germline, CDR1 is SGHKS and CDR2 YYEKEE (reference sequence). This CDR3 has 16 residues. Here the CDR3 DNA reads TGTGCCAGCAGCTTGTGGCTAGCGGGAGGTTCGGATACGCAGTATTTT. It encodes CASSLWLAGGSDTQYF.

This rearrangement joins TRBV12-3 or TRBV12-4 to TRBJ1-1; D is unresolved. The CDR3 covers 13 residues. With 11 bases removed from V and 1 base from J, the gap between germline ends came to 14 bases. The CDR3 bases are TGTGCCTCTAGTTCCAGAGAGAACACTGAAGCTTTCTTT. This sequence encodes CASSSRENTEAFF.

This clone was seen only once. The rearrangement links TRBV5-6 to TRBJ1-3; no definite D call. V was pared by 0 bases and J by 3 bases, with 7 bases between. Per germline, CDR1 SGHDT and CDR2 YYEEEE. This CDR3 spans 14 amino acids. In nucleotides, the CDR3 is TGTGCCAGCAGCTTGGTGGCAGGTGGAAACACCATATATTTT. The encoded protein is CASSLVAGGNTIYF. The whole variable domain, remainder taken from reference TRBV5-6 and TRBJ1-3, is DAGVTQSPTHLIKTRGQQVTLRCSPKSGHDTVSWYQQALGQGPQFIFQYYEEEERQRGNFPDRFSGHQFPNYSSELNVNALLLGDSALYLCASSLVAGGNTIYFGEGSWLTVV.

The V and J genes are TRBV7-6 and TRBJ1-5; 7 bases line up with TRBD1. V lost 1 base to trimming and J lost 6 bases; unmatched junction nucleotides: 6. The CDR3 is 15 residues long. The germline gives CDR1 SGHVS, CDR2 FNYEAQ. CDR3 sequence (DNA): TGTGCCAGCAGCTTAGGAGGGGGCACTGGTCAGCCCCAGCATTTT. It specifies CASSLGGGTGQPQHF. Drawing the rest from reference TRBV7-6 and TRBJ1-5, the complete variable domain is GAGVSQSPRYKVTKRGQDVALRCDPISGHVSLYWYRQALGQGPEFLTYFNYEAQQDKSGLPNDRFSAERPEGSISTLTIQRTEQRDSAMYRCASSLGGGTGQPQHFGDGTRLSIL.

This chain uses TRBV6-5 with TRBJ2-3; 8 bases are shared with TRBD2. CDR3 length: 14 residues. The V gene's germline CDR1 is MNHEY and CDR2 SVGAGI. Trimming at V came to 4 bases and at J to 4 bases, leaving 4 bases not matched to a gene. The CDR3 nucleotides read TGTGCCAGCAGTTTGCCGGGGGGGGCAGATACGCAGTATTTT. Encoded protein: CASSLPGGADTQYF.

The V call is TRBV27, the J call TRBJ1-6; TRBD1 might be the D (5 bases). Germline values: CDR1 MNHEY, CDR2 SMNVEV (reference sequence). This CDR3 spans 16 amino acids. V gave up 8 bases and J gave up 5 bases, with 19 bases separating them. The CDR3 loop is CASCPRGTGDNSPLHF. The CDR3 DNA reads as TGTGCCAGCTGCCCCCGGGGGACGGGAGATAATTCACCCCTCCACTTT.

The chain employs TRBV9 and TRBJ1-2; tentative D call: TRBD1 (6 bases). The V and J ends lost 3 bases and 3 bases respectively, with 18 bases between them. This CDR3 has 16 residues. The germline V gene encodes CDR1 SGDLS and CDR2 YYNGEE. The CDR3 sequence: CASSDSDSQRDYGYTF. The CDR3 region has the DNA TGTGCCAGCAGCGATTCGGACAGCCAGAGGGACTATGGCTACACCTTC. The entire variable domain, with the rest obtained from reference TRBV9 and TRBJ1-2, is as follows: DSGVTQTPKHLITATGQRVTLRCSPRSGDLSVYWYQQSLDQGLQFLIQYYNGEERAKGNILERFSAQQFPDLHSELNLSSLELGDSALYFCASSDSDSQRDYGYTFGSGTRLTVV.

V gene TRBV7-8 combines with J gene TRBJ2-3, with D perhaps matching TRBD2 (6 bases). The CDR3 has 17 amino acids. With 0 bases removed from V and 5 bases from J, the gap between germline ends came to 18 bases. The V gene's germline CDR1 is SGHVS and CDR2 FQNEAQ. The CDR3 coding sequence is TGTGCCAGCAGCTTAGCTGGGTCCCCGGGACTCCTAGATACGCAGTATTTT. This translates into CASSLAGSPGLLDTQYF.

The V and J genes are TRBV6-5 and TRBJ1-5; 9 nucleotides agree with TRBD1. V shed 10 bases and J 8 bases; nucleotides not matched to a gene: 15. Germline lookup yields CDR1 MNHEY and CDR2 SVGAGI. The CDR3 spans 15 residues. CDR3 bases: TGTGCCACTTTCATCCCGGACAGGGGCGCGGAGCCCCAGCATTTT. Protein sequence: CATFIPDRGAEPQHF.

V and J are TRBV27 and TRBJ2-7; 10 bases agree with TRBD1. This CDR3 is 16 amino acids long. CDR1 MNHEY and CDR2 SMNVEV come from the germline V gene (reference sequence). J lost 6 bases, V lost 3 bases, and 11 bases had no gene match. CDR3 protein: CASSLTGDRGFREQYF. CDR3 coding DNA: TGTGCCAGCAGTTTGACCGGGGACAGGGGCTTTCGCGAGCAGTACTTC.

The chain employs TRBV19 and TRBJ1-1, with TRBD1 identical over 7 bases. CDR1 LNHDA and CDR2 SQIVND come from the germline V gene (reference sequence). V lost 5 bases to trimming and J lost 6 bases; unmatched junction nucleotides: 9. The CDR3 spans 14 residues. The CDR3 bases are TGTGCCAGTAGTGAAGACAGGGCGCGCTCTGAAGCTTTCTTT. Translated, it gives CASSEDRARSEAFF.

This clone has only a few counts. The J gene is TRBJ1-4, the V gene TRBV6-5; D gene uncertain. Between the trimmed V and J ends, which lost 0 bases and 8 bases, there was a span of 10 bases. Germline loops: CDR1 MNHEY, CDR2 SVGAGI. The CDR3 sequence is 14 residues long. The DNA of the CDR3 is TGTGCCAGCAGTTACTCACGGGTTGGAGAAAAACTGTTTTTT. Protein product: CASSYSRVGEKLFF.

This chain links TRBV9 with TRBJ2-5, with 9 bases identical to TRBD1. Germline CDR1 is SGDLS and CDR2 is YYNGEE. The CDR3 totals 16 residues. The V and J ends lost 3 bases and 5 bases, in that order; junction bases with no gene match: 11. CDR3 protein: CASSATGGQPPETQYF. The CDR3 coding sequence is TGTGCCAGCAGCGCAACAGGGGGCCAACCCCCGGAGACCCAGTACTTC.

The chain couples TRBV6-5 to TRBJ1-5; no definite D call. The germline CDR1 and CDR2 sequences are MNHEY and SVGAGI. With 3 bases removed from V and 4 bases from J, the gap between germline ends came to 7 bases. The CDR3 runs to 13 residues. CDR3: CASSYDGNQPQHF. The CDR3 nucleotides read TGTGCCAGCAGTTATGACGGGAATCAGCCCCAGCATTTT.

CDR3 sequence reads: CASSLQGVGNQPQHF. The DNA for the CDR3 is TGTGCCAGTAGTCTACAGGGGGTGGGCAATCAGCCCCAGCATTTT. The V call is TRBV19, the J call TRBJ1-5; 8 nucleotides agree with TRBD1. The CDR3 runs to 15 residues. V was clipped by 5 bases and J by 2 bases; unmatched bases: 5. Germline V gene lookup returns CDR1 LNHDA and CDR2 SQIVND (reference sequence).

The DNA of the CDR3 is TGTGCCAGCAGTTTAGCCAGGGTCCGGGGCTACACCTTC. It codes for CASSLARVRGYTF. The rearrangement uses TRBV28 and TRBJ1-2; D might be TRBD1 (5 bases). The V gene's germline CDR1 is MDHEN and CDR2 SYDVKM. There are 13 residues in the CDR3. V was pared by 2 bases and J by 8 bases, with 12 bases between.

The chain employs TRBV7-3 and TRBJ2-3; D possibly corresponds to TRBD2 (6 bases). V was shortened by 11 bases and J by 4 bases, with 19 bases between the two germline ends. Germline V lookup: CDR1 SGHTA, CDR2 FQGTGA. This CDR3 spans 14 amino acids. Here the CDR3 reads CAAKPGLGSDTQYF. CDR3 in DNA: TGTGCCGCCAAACCGGGACTGGGGTCAGATACGCAGTATTTT. The full variable domain, with the rest looked up from reference TRBV7-3 and TRBJ2-3, is GAGVSQTPSNKVTEKGKYVELRCDPISGHTALYWYRQSLGQGPEFLIYFQGTGAADDSGLPNDRFFAVRPEGSVSTLKIQRTERGDSAVYLCAAKPGLGSDTQYFGPGTRLTVL.

The gene calls are TRBV18 and TRBJ2-7, with TRBD1 identical over 7 bases. From germline, CDR1 is KGHSH and CDR2 LQKENI. The CDR3 contains 17 residues. The junction had 12 bases not matched to a gene; V was cut back by 3 bases and J by 1 base. The CDR3 nucleotides read TGTGCCAGCTCACCGTTTCCCCAGGACAGGTTATCCTACGAGCAGTACTTC. As protein: CASSPFPQDRLSYEQYF.

In this sample, this clone turned up a few times. The chain uses TRBV7-3 and TRBJ2-3; 9 positions match TRBD2. CDR1 SGHTA and CDR2 FQGTGA come from the germline V gene. The CDR3 runs 15 residues. V trimming: 1 base; J trimming: 4 bases; junction bases outside the gene matches: 3. The CDR3 DNA follows: TGTGCCAGCAGCTTAAGCGGGGGGGCATCAGATACGCAGTATTTT. It specifies CASSLSGGASDTQYF.

The V and J genes are TRBV6-5 and TRBJ2-7, with D maybe TRBD1 (6 bases). Per germline, CDR1 MNHEY and CDR2 SVGAGI. This CDR3 has 15 residues. Trimming stripped 6 bases from V and 0 bases from J, with 15 bases between. This chain's CDR3 is CASSVDRRSSYEQYF. The CDR3 nucleotides are TGTGCCAGCAGCGTTGACAGGAGGAGCTCCTACGAGCAGTACTTC.

The J gene is TRBJ1-2, the V gene TRBV18, with 9 bases that match TRBD1. V lost 6 bases to trimming and J lost 4 bases; unmatched junction nucleotides: 9. The CDR3 consists of 15 residues. Germline assignment: CDR1 KGHSH and CDR2 LQKENI. The CDR3 reads CASSPAGTGTYGYTF. Written as DNA, the CDR3 is TGTGCCAGCTCCCCGGCCGGGACAGGGACCTATGGCTACACCTTC.

The chain couples TRBV11-2 to TRBJ2-1; 9 bases align to TRBD1. The germline gives CDR1 SGHAT, CDR2 FQNNGV. Trimming at V came to 5 bases and at J to 5 bases, leaving 4 bases not matched to a gene. The CDR3 totals 14 residues. CDR3 DNA: TGTGCCAGCAGCGCAGACAGGGGGAACAATGAGCAGTTCTTC. Translated, it gives CASSADRGNNEQFF.

The V and J genes are TRBV16 and TRBJ2-4; weak D call: TRBD2 (5 bases). CDR3 length: 15 residues. Trimming removed 7 bases from V and 2 bases from J, with 15 bases in between. Per germline, CDR1 KGHSY and CDR2 FQNENV. The CDR3 loop reads CASTPRLDSKNIQYF. The CDR3 DNA follows: TGTGCCAGCACTCCCAGACTGGACTCCAAAAACATTCAGTACTTC.

The chain has TRBV3-1 (or the pseudogene TRBV3-2) and TRBJ1-1; possibly TRBD1 for D (6 bases). CDR1 is LGHDT, CDR2 YNNKEL, per germline (reference sequence). V was shortened by 6 bases and J by 2 bases, with 13 bases between the two germline ends. CDR3 length: 14 residues. The CDR3 DNA is TGTGCCAGCAGAATAAAAGGGGGAAACACTGAAGCTTTCTTT. As protein: CASRIKGGNTEAFF.

The chain is built from TRBV9 and TRBJ2-3, with 9 bases that match TRBD2. The J segment lost 1 base and the V segment lost 0 bases, leaving 3 bases of the junction unmatched. This CDR3 is built from 16 residues. Looked up from germline, CDR1 is SGDLS and CDR2 is YYNGEE. CDR3 region: CASSVDERGGTDTQYF. For the CDR3, the DNA is TGTGCCAGCAGCGTAGATGAGCGGGGGGGCACAGATACGCAGTATTTT.

The gene calls are TRBV6-5 and TRBJ1-6; a possible D gene is TRBD1 (6 bases). V lost 6 bases and J 7 bases, leaving 16 bases between the germline ends. Germline values: CDR1 MNHEY, CDR2 SVGAGI. CDR3 length: 15 residues. CDR3 sequence: CASRTSRTVNSPLHF. For the CDR3, the DNA is TGTGCCAGCAGAACGTCCCGGACAGTGAATTCACCCCTCCACTTT.

This chain joins TRBV7-9 and TRBJ1-4, with D maybe TRBD1 (5 bases). Germline values: CDR1 SEHNR, CDR2 FQNEAQ (reference sequence). The CDR3 length is 15 residues. Trimming took 4 bases from V and 8 from J, leaving 17 bases between them. For the CDR3, the DNA is TGTGCCAGCAGCTCTGGACAAAGGATAGGGGAAAAACTGTTTTTT. Protein: CASSSGQRIGEKLFF.

The genes are TRBV5-1 and TRBJ2-7; D is ambiguous. The CDR3 covers 13 residues. V was clipped by 3 bases and J by 6 bases, with 13 bases between them. CDR1 and CDR2 (germline): SGHRS, YFSETQ. CDR3 nucleotides: TGCGCCAGCAGCTCAAGACTTTCCCTCGAGCAGTACTTC. The encoded protein is CASSSRLSLEQYF.

The chain recombines TRBV2 with TRBJ1-6; TRBD1 matches at 9 bases. The V gene's germline CDR1 is SNHLY and CDR2 FYNNEI. Germline trimming cut 7 bases from V and 0 bases from J; bases unmatched to any gene: 4. This CDR3 comprises 16 residues. The CDR3 nucleotides read TGTGCCAGCATCGGACAGGGGAGCTCCTATAATTCACCCCTCCACTTT. The encoded protein is CASIGQGSSYNSPLHF. The variable domain in full, with the rest retrieved from reference TRBV2 and TRBJ1-6, is EPEVTQTPSHQVTQMGQEVILRCVPISNHLYFYWYRQILGQKVEFLVSFYNNEISEKSEIFDDQFSVERPDGSNFTLKIRSTKLEDSAMYFCASIGQGSSYNSPLHFGNGTRLTVT.

This clone was recorded once. This chain links TRBV5-4 with TRBJ1-4; 7 nucleotides agree with TRBD1. This CDR3 has 15 residues. The germline V gene encodes CDR1 SGHNT and CDR2 YYREEE (reference sequence). V gave up 1 base and J gave up 0 bases; unmatched junction bases: 0. In DNA, the CDR3 is TGTGCCAGCAGCTTGCAGGGGGCAACTAATGAAAAACTGTTTTTT. Translation gives CASSLQGATNEKLFF.

There are a few counts of this clone. This sequence joins TRBV7-2 and TRBJ2-6; a possible D gene is TRBD2 (8 bases). Looked up from germline, CDR1 is SGHTA and CDR2 is FQGNSA. V shed 5 bases and J shed 2 bases, with 16 bases lying between them. The CDR3 loop spans 17 amino acids. CDR3 DNA: TGTGCCAGCAGCCCGGGAGGGGGCCGAGCTGGGGCCAACGTCCTGACTTTC. It is translated as CASSPGGGRAGANVLTF.